Presented here are 29 T cell receptor beta chains from one specimen sequenced in a study of T cell repertoires in cytomegalovirus infection. TCRdb reprocessed the reads with MiXCR, giving one entry per CDR3 protein. The sample includes under 150,000 distinct CDR3 sequences, over 25% seen only once; the top ten take more than 35%. The antigens for these receptors are not known. Sequenced material: CD8+ T cells from cultured PBMCs, taken from culture after CMV antigen stimulation. The receptors originated from a human donor in good health (CMV status not recorded). Some clones in this sample may be carry-over from other donors' samples.

The chain joins TRBV6-5 to TRBJ2-7, with TRBD1 identical over 9 bases. The V segment lost 0 bases and the J segment 2 bases; nucleotides outside the gene matches: 11. The length of the CDR3 is 18 residues. The germline CDR1 and CDR2 sequences are MNHEY and SVGAGI. The DNA of the CDR3 is TGTGCCAGCAGTTACTCACGACAGGGGGGGACTATCACCTACGAGCAGTACTTC. This sequence encodes CASSYSRQGGTITYEQYF.

The chain couples TRBV5-1 to TRBJ1-2, with a tentative D call TRBD1 (6 bases). The CDR3 covers 14 residues. Germline V gene sequence: CDR1 SGHRS, CDR2 YFSETQ. V lost 0 bases, J lost 2 bases, and 8 bases lay in between. The CDR3 region has the DNA TGCGCCAGCAGCTTGGAGGGGGTAAACTATGGCTACACCTTC. Amino acids: CASSLEGVNYGYTF.

The CDR3 bases are TGTGCCACCAGCAGACGTGGTGACAATCAGCCCCAGCATTTT. This codes for CATSRRGDNQPQHF. The rearrangement links TRBV15 to TRBJ1-5; D gene uncertain. This CDR3 region has 14 residues. The V end was cut by 2 bases, the J end by 3 bases, with 8 bases between. In germline, CDR1 is LNHNV, CDR2 YYDKDF (reference sequence).

This clonotype has more than one count but fewer than ten. This rearrangement joins TRBV11-2 to TRBJ2-1, with D possibly being TRBD2 (6 bases). Germline V CDR1 and CDR2: SGHAT, FQNNGV. Trimming shortened V by 1 base and J by 2 bases, and 15 bases separated the two germline ends. This CDR3 has 17 amino acids. The CDR3 DNA follows: TGTGCCAGCAGCTTAGGTCGGGGGACGGTGACCTACAATGAGCAGTTCTTC. Translation: CASSLGRGTVTYNEQFF.

Ten or more counts support this clonotype. This sequence joins TRBV7-2 and TRBJ1-3; TRBD1 matches at 9 bases. The V gene's germline CDR1 is SGHTA and CDR2 FQGNSA. J lost 4 bases, V lost 6 bases, and 7 bases had no gene match. The CDR3 has 15 amino acids. The CDR3 sequence: CASSSDRGRGNTIYF. The CDR3 bases are TGTGCCAGCAGTTCGGACAGGGGCCGGGGAAACACCATATATTTT. The whole variable domain, remainder taken from reference TRBV7-2 and TRBJ1-3, is GAGVSQSPSNKVTEKGKDVELRCDPISGHTALYWYRQSLGQGLEFLIYFQGNSAPDKSGLPSDRFSAERTGGSVSTLTIQRTQQEDSAVYLCASSSDRGRGNTIYFGEGSWLTVV.

This clonotype has ten or more counts. The gene calls are TRBV7-8 and TRBJ1-1, with D tentatively TRBD1 (5 bases). This CDR3 region has 12 residues. Germline CDR1 and CDR2: SGHVS and FQNEAQ. V lost 5 bases, J lost 6 bases, and 10 bases lay in between. CDR3 in amino acids: CASSRGHPEAFF. CDR3 nucleotide sequence: TGTGCCAGCAGCCGAGGACATCCTGAAGCTTTCTTT. Full variable domain (rest looked up from reference TRBV7-8 and TRBJ1-1): GAGVSQSPRYKVAKRGQDVALRCDPISGHVSLFWYQQALGQGPEFLTYFQNEAQLDKSGLPSDRFFAERPEGSVSTLKIQRTQQEDSAVYLCASSRGHPEAFFGQGTRLTVV.

This clonotype was seen only a few times. This chain links TRBV12-3 or TRBV12-4 with TRBJ1-1; D is uncertain. The ends were cut back, 4 bases at V and 8 bases at J, with 11 bases in the middle. The CDR3 consists of 12 residues. CDR3: CASSYWTAEAFF. The CDR3 DNA follows: TGTGCCAGCAGTTATTGGACGGCAGAAGCTTTCTTT.

The chain couples TRBV20-1 to TRBJ2-1, with 11 positions matching TRBD2. The CDR3 covers 16 residues. Unmatched junction bases numbered 4, after V lost 0 bases and J lost 3 bases. The V gene's germline CDR1 is DFQATT and CDR2 SNEGSKA (reference sequence). CDR3 amino acids: CSARDPGLAVYNEQFF. CDR3 DNA: TGCAGTGCTAGAGATCCGGGACTAGCGGTCTACAATGAGCAGTTCTTC.

The CDR3 loop reads CASSLGQGLINYEQYF. The CDR3, as DNA: TGTGCCAGCAGTTTAGGGCAGGGGCTTATTAATTACGAGCAGTACTTC. V is TRBV12-3 or TRBV12-4 and J is TRBJ2-7, with D possibly being TRBD1 (6 bases). The CDR3 has 16 amino acids. Trimming took off 1 base at V and 4 bases at J, with 17 bases between the two ends.

This clonotype came up a few times. The rearrangement links TRBV4-1 to TRBJ2-5; the D is unclear. Germline V gene sequence: CDR1 MGHRA, CDR2 YSYEKL. Trimming took 1 base from V and 2 from J, leaving 8 bases between them. The CDR3 loop spans 14 amino acids. For the CDR3, the DNA is TGCGCCAGCAGCCAAGGAATGGATCAAGAGACCCAGTACTTC. Amino acids: CASSQGMDQETQYF.

There are many counts of this clonotype. DNA of the CDR3: TGTGCCAGCAGCTACACAGATACGCAGTATTTT. Translation: CASSYTDTQYF. The chain is built from TRBV7-2 and TRBJ2-3; no clear D gene. V lost 4 bases to trimming and J lost 2 bases, with 1 base between them. The CDR3 extends over 11 amino acids. Germline CDR1 and CDR2: SGHTA and FQGNSA.

The V and J genes are TRBV28 and TRBJ2-5; D perhaps matches TRBD1 (6 bases). The CDR3 covers 15 residues. Deletions cut 1 base from V and 5 bases from J, with 14 bases between. Per the germline V gene, CDR1 is MDHEN and CDR2 is SYDVKM. The CDR3 sequence: CASSLSGTGWETQYF. The CDR3, as DNA: TGTGCCAGCAGTTTATCAGGCACAGGGTGGGAGACCCAGTACTTC.

The genes are TRBV5-6 and TRBJ2-7; D uncertain. CDR1 is SGHDT and CDR2 is YYEEEE in the germline V gene. With 5 bases removed from V and 3 bases from J, the gap between germline ends came to 24 bases. The length of the CDR3 is 17 residues. CDR3 protein: CASSLYSGTDLLYEQYF. In DNA, the CDR3 is TGTGCCAGCAGTCTATACTCAGGTACAGACCTTCTCTACGAGCAGTACTTC.

This clonotype was observed a few times. The chain is built from TRBV12-3 or TRBV12-4 and TRBJ2-1, with D uncertain. V was pared by 10 bases and J by 10 bases, with 23 bases between. This CDR3 region has 14 residues. The CDR3 DNA follows: TGTGCCACACAAACGCACCAAACACCGCTAGAGCAGTTCTTC. Protein: CATQTHQTPLEQFF.

In this sample, this clonotype turned up many times. The V call is TRBV7-2, the J call TRBJ2-3; no reliable D call. V lost 5 bases and J lost 2, with 14 bases in between. Germline CDR1 SGHTA, CDR2 FQGNSA. CDR3 length equals 15 residues. CDR3: CASSVQPPPTDTQYF. The DNA of the CDR3 is TGTGCCAGCAGCGTTCAGCCCCCCCCCACAGATACGCAGTATTTT.

CDR3 sequence: CSAVGLRASYNEQFF. The CDR3 bases are TGCAGTGCTGTTGGACTCAGAGCCTCCTACAATGAGCAGTTCTTC. V and J are TRBV20-1 and TRBJ2-1; possibly TRBD2 for D (5 bases). The CDR3 contains 15 residues. The V end was cut by 5 bases, the J end by 0 bases, with 14 bases between. The germline V gene has CDR1 DFQATT and CDR2 SNEGSKA (reference sequence).

This clonotype was counted ten times or more. This chain connects TRBV4-1 to TRBJ1-5, with D unclear. CDR1 and CDR2 from the germline V gene are MGHRA and YSYEKL. This CDR3 contains 14 residues. The germline V and J ends were trimmed by 3 bases and 1 base, with 7 bases remaining between them. CDR3 amino acids: CASSQGLSNQPQHF. The DNA of the CDR3 is TGCGCCAGCAGCCAGGGTCTGAGCAATCAGCCCCAGCATTTT.

This clonotype was recorded at least ten times. The chain employs TRBV12-3 or TRBV12-4 and TRBJ1-5; D is unclear. Trimming removed 0 bases from V and 5 bases from J, with 5 bases in between. This CDR3 comprises 13 residues. The CDR3 loop is CASSLASYQPQHF. CDR3 bases: TGTGCCAGCAGTTTAGCCAGCTATCAGCCCCAGCATTTT.

This clonotype was seen only a few times. The chain couples TRBV7-9 to TRBJ1-2; 10 nucleotides line up with TRBD1. This CDR3 region has 18 residues. V lost 3 bases to trimming and J lost 2 bases; unmatched junction nucleotides: 12. Germline-derived CDR1 and CDR2 are SEHNR and FQNEAQ (reference sequence). This CDR3 is CASSLDDRGRVYNYGYTF. The CDR3 region has the DNA TGTGCCAGCAGCTTGGATGACAGGGGGCGCGTTTACAACTATGGCTACACCTTC.

This chain connects TRBV20-1 to TRBJ1-1; 10 nucleotides align to TRBD1. Germline CDR1 reads DFQATT; CDR2 reads SNEGSKA (reference sequence). The V segment lost 5 bases and the J segment 3 bases; nucleotides outside the gene matches: 0. The CDR3 totals 12 residues. The CDR3 reads CSAGTGDTEAFF. The DNA of the CDR3 is TGCAGTGCTGGGACAGGGGACACTGAAGCTTTCTTT.

This clonotype was picked up a small number of times. This chain connects TRBV7-9 to TRBJ2-7; weak D call: TRBD2 (6 bases). There are 15 residues in the CDR3. Trimming pared 4 bases from V and 1 base from J, leaving 14 bases between. The germline V gene has CDR1 SEHNR and CDR2 FQNEAQ (reference sequence). The CDR3 region has the DNA TGTGCCAGCAGCTCCTCTCGCGGGATATCCTACGAGCAGTACTTC. Amino acid sequence: CASSSSRGISYEQYF.

A few counts support this clonotype. CDR3 sequence (DNA): TGTGCCAGCAGCTTAGTCGGCGGGGGGGCACCCTACAATGAGCAGTTCTTC. Translated: CASSLVGGGAPYNEQFF. This chain links TRBV7-2 with TRBJ2-1; 9 nucleotides match TRBD2. The CDR3 sequence is 17 residues long. V lost 1 base and J lost 2; bases outside the gene matches: 6. Germline V gives CDR1 SGHTA, CDR2 FQGNSA.

The rearrangement links TRBV20-1 to TRBJ1-4, with no clear D. The germline gives CDR1 DFQATT, CDR2 SNEGSKA (reference sequence). V was trimmed by 0 bases and J by 1 base, leaving 9 bases between them. The CDR3 extends over 15 amino acids. The CDR3 here is CSARDLRGTNEKLFF. The CDR3 DNA reads TGCAGTGCTAGAGATCTCCGCGGAACTAATGAAAAACTGTTTTTT.

This clonotype was counted a few times. The V and J genes are TRBV7-6 and TRBJ2-7; 9 bases align to TRBD1. The V gene's germline CDR1 is SGHVS and CDR2 FNYEAQ. Unmatched junction bases numbered 9, after V lost 6 bases and J lost 3 bases. CDR3 size: 15 residues. In DNA form, the CDR3 reads TGTGCCAGCAGTCAATCGACAGGGGGAGGCTACGAGCAGTACTTC. Translation: CASSQSTGGGYEQYF.

This clonotype was recorded a few times. V usage is TRBV14 and J usage is TRBJ1-3, with 10 positions matching TRBD1. The germline gives CDR1 SGHDN, CDR2 FVKESK. V dropped 3 bases and J dropped 5; count of bases not matched to a gene: 10. The CDR3 runs 17 residues. The CDR3 spells CASSHFGTGDVRNTIYF. The CDR3 coding sequence is TGTGCCAGCAGCCACTTCGGGACAGGGGATGTTAGAAACACCATATATTTT.

This clonotype was detected only a few times. The J gene is TRBJ1-1, the V gene TRBV7-8; D gene unclear. This CDR3 has 13 residues. Germline lookup yields CDR1 SGHVS and CDR2 FQNEAQ. V lost 4 bases and J 5 bases, leaving 11 bases between the germline ends. The CDR3 loop reads CASSSLFGTEAFF. The CDR3, as DNA: TGTGCCAGCAGCTCCCTCTTTGGGACTGAAGCTTTCTTT.

The rearrangement uses TRBV6-1 and TRBJ1-3; D is unclear. Germline V gives CDR1 MNHNS, CDR2 SASEGT. Trimming removed 10 bases from V and 3 bases from J, with 13 bases in between. The CDR3 length is 13 residues. CDR3 coding DNA: TGTGCCACCACTATTACCGGTGGAAACACCATATATTTT. Residues: CATTITGGNTIYF.

The V and J genes are TRBV5-6 and TRBJ1-1; TRBD1 might be the D (5 bases). CDR1 and CDR2 (germline): SGHDT, YYEEEE. V lost 3 bases, J lost 4 bases, and 13 bases lay in between. CDR3 length equals 14 residues. This chain's CDR3 is CASSWGLPTTEAFF. DNA of the CDR3: TGTGCCAGCAGCTGGGGCCTTCCCACCACTGAAGCTTTCTTT.

The table lists this clonotype with a few counts. The V gene is TRBV7-9, the J gene TRBJ1-2; 7 bases match TRBD1. The CDR3 is 14 amino acids. Germline-derived CDR1 and CDR2 are SEHNR and FQNEAQ (reference sequence). Trimming took 5 bases from V and 4 from J; bases not matched to a gene: 7. For the CDR3, the DNA is TGTGCCAGCAGCGCTAGCAGGGGGACCTATGGCTACACCTTC. It yields the protein CASSASRGTYGYTF.